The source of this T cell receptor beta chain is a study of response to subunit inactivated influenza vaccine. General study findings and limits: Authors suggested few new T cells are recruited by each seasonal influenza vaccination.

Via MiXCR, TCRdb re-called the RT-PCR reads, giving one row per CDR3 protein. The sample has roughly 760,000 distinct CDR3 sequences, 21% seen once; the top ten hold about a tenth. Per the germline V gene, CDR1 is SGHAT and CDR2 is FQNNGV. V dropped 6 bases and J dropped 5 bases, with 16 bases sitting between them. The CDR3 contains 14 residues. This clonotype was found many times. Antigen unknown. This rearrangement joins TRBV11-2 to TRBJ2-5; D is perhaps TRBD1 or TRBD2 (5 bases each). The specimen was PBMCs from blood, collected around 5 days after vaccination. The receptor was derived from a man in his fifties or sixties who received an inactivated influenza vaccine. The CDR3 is CASRTWGSLETQYF. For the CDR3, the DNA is TGTGCCAGCAGGACCTGGGGGTCTCTGGAGACCCAGTACTTC.